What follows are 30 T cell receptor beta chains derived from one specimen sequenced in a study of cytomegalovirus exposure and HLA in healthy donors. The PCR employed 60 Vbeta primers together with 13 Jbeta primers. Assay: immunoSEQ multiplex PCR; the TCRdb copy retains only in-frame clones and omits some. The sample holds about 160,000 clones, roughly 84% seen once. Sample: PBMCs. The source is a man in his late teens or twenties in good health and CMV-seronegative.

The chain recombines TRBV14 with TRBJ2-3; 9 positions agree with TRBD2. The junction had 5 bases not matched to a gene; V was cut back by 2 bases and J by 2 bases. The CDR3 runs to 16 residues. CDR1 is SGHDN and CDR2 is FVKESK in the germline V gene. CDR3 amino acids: CASSQPSGKPTDTQYF. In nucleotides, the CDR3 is TGTGCCAGCAGCCAACCTAGCGGGAAGCCCACAGATACGCAGTATTTT. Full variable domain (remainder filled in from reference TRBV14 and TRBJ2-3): EAGVTQFPSHSVIEKGQTVTLRCDPISGHDNLYWYRRVMGKEIKFLLHFVKESKQDESGMPNNRFLAERTGGTYSTLKVQPAELEDSGVYFCASSQPSGKPTDTQYFGPGTRLTVL.

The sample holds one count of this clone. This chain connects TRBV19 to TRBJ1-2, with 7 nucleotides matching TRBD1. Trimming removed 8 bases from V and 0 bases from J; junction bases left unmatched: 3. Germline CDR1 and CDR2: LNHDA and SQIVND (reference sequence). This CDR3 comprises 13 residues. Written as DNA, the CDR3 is TGTGCCAGTCACAGGGGCACTAACTATGGCTACACCTTC. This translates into CASHRGTNYGYTF.

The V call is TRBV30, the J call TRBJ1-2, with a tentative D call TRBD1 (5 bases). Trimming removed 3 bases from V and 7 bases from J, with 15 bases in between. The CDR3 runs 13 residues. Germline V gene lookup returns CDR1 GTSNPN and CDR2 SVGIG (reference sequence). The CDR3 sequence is CAWSLGAGVGYTF. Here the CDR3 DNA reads TGTGCCTGGAGCCTGGGTGCGGGGGTTGGCTACACCTTC.

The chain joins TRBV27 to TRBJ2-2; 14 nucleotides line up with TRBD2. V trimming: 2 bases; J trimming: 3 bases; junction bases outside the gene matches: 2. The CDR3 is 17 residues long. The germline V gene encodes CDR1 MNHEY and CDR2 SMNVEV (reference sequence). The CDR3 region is CASSLGLAGGDTGELFF. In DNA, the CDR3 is TGTGCCAGCAGTTTAGGACTAGCGGGGGGCGACACCGGGGAGCTGTTTTTT.

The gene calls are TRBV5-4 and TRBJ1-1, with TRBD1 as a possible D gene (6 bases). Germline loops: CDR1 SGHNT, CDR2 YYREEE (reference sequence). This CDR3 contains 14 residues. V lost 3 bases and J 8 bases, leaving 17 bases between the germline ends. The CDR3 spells CASSSGGRGVEAFF. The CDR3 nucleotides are TGTGCCAGCAGCTCCGGGGGGCGCGGGGTGGAAGCTTTCTTT.

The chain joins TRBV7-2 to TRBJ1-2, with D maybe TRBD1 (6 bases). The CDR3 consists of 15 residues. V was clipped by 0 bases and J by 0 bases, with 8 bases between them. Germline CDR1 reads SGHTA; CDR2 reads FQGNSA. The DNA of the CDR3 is TGTGCCAGCAGCTTAGCTGGACAGACTAACTATGGCTACACCTTC. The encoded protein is CASSLAGQTNYGYTF. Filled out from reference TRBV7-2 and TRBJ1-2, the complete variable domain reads GAGVSQSPSNKVTEKGKDVELRCDPISGHTALYWYRQSLGQGLEFLIYFQGNSAPDKSGLPSDRFSAERTGGSVSTLTIQRTQQEDSAVYLCASSLAGQTNYGYTFGSGTRLTVV.

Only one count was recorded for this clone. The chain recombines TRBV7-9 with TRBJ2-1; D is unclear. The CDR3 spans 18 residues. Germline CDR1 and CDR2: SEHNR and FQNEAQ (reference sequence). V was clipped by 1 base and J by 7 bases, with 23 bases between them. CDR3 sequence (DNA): TGTGCCAGCAGCTTAGTTCGGTCATGGGCTGACACATCAAATGAGCAGTTCTTC. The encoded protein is CASSLVRSWADTSNEQFF.

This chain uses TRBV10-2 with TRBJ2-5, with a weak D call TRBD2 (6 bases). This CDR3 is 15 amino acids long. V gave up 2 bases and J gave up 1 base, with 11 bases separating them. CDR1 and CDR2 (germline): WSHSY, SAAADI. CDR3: CASSEPLATQETQYF. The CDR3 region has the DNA TGCGCCAGCAGTGAGCCCCTAGCGACCCAAGAGACCCAGTACTTC.

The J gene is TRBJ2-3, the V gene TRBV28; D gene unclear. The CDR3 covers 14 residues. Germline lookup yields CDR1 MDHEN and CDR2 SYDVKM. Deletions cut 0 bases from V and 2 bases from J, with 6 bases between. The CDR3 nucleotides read TGTGCCAGCAGTTTATGGTCCCTCACAGATACGCAGTATTTT. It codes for CASSLWSLTDTQYF.

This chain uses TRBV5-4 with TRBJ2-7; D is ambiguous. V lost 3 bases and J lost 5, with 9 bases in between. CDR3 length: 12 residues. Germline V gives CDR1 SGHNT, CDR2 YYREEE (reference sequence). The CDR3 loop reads CASSSTNNEQYF. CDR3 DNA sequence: TGTGCCAGCAGCTCCACTAACAACGAGCAGTACTTC.

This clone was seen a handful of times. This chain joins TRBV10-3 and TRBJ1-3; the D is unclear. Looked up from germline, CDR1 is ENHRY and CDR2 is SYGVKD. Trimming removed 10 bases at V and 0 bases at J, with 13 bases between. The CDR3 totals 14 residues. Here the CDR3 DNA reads TGTGCCACACGGACGGACTACTCTGGAAACACCATATATTTT. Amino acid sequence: CATRTDYSGNTIYF.

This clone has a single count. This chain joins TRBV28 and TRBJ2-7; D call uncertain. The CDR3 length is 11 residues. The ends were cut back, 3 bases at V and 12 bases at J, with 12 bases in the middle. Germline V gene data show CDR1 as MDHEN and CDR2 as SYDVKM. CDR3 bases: TGTGCCAGCAGTTTCACGGCGCAGCGGTACTTC. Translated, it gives CASSFTAQRYF.

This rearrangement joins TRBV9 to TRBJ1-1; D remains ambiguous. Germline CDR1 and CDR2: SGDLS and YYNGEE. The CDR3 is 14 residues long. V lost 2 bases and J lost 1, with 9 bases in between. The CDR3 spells CASSVEPRNTEAFF. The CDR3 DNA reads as TGTGCCAGCAGCGTCGAGCCCCGGAACACTGAAGCTTTCTTT.

The CDR3 spells CASSPQAGGPYEQYF. DNA of the CDR3: TGTGCCAGCAGTCCCCAAGCGGGAGGGCCCTACGAGCAGTACTTC. The rearrangement links TRBV6-4 to TRBJ2-7; TRBD2 matches 10 bases. The CDR3 length is 15 residues. CDR1 and CDR2 (germline): MRHNA, SNTAGT. J lost 2 bases, V lost 5 bases, and 6 bases had no gene match.

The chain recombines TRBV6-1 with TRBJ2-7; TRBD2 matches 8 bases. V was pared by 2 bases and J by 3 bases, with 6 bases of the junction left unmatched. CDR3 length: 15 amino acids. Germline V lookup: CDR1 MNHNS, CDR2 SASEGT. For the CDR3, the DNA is TGTGCCAGCAGTGAAACTTTACTAGCGGTCTACGAGCAGTACTTC. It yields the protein CASSETLLAVYEQYF.

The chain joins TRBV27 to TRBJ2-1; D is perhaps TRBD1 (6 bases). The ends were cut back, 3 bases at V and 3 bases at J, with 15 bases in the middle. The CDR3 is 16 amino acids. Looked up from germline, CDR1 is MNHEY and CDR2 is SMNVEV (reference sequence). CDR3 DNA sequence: TGTGCCAGCAGTTTGGCCGGGACACCTGTCTACAATGAGCAGTTCTTC. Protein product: CASSLAGTPVYNEQFF.

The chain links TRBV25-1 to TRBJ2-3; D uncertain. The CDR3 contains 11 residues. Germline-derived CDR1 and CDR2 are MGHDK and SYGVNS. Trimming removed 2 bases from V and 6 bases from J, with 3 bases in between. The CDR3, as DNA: TGTGCCAGCAGTGAAGCGGATACGCAGTATTTT. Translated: CASSEADTQYF.

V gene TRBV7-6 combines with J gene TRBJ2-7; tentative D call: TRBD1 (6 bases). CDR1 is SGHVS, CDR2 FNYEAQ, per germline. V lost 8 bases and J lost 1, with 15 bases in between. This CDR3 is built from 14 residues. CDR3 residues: CASVGTPGSYEQYF. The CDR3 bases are TGTGCCAGCGTGGGGACACCGGGATCCTACGAGCAGTACTTC. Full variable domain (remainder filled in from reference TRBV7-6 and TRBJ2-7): GAGVSQSPRYKVTKRGQDVALRCDPISGHVSLYWYRQALGQGPEFLTYFNYEAQQDKSGLPNDRFSAERPEGSISTLTIQRTEQRDSAMYRCASVGTPGSYEQYFGPGTRLTVT.

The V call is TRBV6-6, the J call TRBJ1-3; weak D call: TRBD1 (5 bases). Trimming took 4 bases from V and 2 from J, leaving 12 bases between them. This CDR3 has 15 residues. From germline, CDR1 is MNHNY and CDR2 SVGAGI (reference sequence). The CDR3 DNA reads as TGTGCCAGCAGTTCTACAGGAGTGCCTGGAAACACCATATATTTT. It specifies CASSSTGVPGNTIYF.

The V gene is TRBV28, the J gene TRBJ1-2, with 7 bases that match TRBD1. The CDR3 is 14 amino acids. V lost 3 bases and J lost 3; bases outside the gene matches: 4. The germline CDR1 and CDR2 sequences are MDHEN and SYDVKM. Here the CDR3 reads CASSFRGAHYGYTF. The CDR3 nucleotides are TGTGCCAGCAGTTTCAGGGGGGCTCACTATGGCTACACCTTC.

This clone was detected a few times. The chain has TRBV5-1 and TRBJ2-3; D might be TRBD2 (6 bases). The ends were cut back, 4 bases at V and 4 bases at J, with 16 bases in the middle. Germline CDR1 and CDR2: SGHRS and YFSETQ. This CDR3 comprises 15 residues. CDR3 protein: CASSPKGLQADTQYF. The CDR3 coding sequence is TGCGCCAGCAGCCCCAAGGGACTCCAGGCAGATACGCAGTATTTT.

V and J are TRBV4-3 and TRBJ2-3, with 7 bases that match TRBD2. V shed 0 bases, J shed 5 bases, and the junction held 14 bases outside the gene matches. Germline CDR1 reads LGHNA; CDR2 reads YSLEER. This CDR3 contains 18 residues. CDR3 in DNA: TGCGCCAGCAGCCAAGATCCCTTAGATACTAGCGTGGGAGATACGCAGTATTTT. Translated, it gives CASSQDPLDTSVGDTQYF.

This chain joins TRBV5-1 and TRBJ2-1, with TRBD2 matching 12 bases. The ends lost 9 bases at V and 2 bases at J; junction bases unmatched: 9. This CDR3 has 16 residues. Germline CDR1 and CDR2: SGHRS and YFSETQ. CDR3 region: CATATSGSYPYNEQFF. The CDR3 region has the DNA TGCGCCACCGCGACTAGCGGGAGTTATCCCTACAATGAGCAGTTCTTC.

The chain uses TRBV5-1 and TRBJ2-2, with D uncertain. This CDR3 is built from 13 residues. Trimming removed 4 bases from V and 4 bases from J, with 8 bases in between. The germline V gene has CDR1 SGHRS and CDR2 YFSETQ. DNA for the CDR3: TGCGCCAGCAGCCCGGTCGGCACCGGGGAGCTGTTTTTT. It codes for CASSPVGTGELFF.

The CDR3 spells CASRQGALGTGELFF. DNA for the CDR3: TGTGCCAGCCGACAGGGGGCGCTCGGCACCGGGGAGCTGTTTTTT. The chain joins TRBV27 to TRBJ2-2, with 10 bases fitting TRBD1. Losses at the gene ends were 8 bases for V and 4 bases for J; bases not matched to a gene: 7. The germline V gene has CDR1 MNHEY and CDR2 SMNVEV (reference sequence). The CDR3 contains 15 residues.

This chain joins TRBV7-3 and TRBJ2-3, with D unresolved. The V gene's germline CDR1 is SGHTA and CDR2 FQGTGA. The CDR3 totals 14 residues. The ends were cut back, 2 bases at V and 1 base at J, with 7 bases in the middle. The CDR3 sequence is CASSLGPRTDTQYF. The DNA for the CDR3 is TGTGCCAGCAGCTTAGGGCCGCGCACAGATACGCAGTATTTT.

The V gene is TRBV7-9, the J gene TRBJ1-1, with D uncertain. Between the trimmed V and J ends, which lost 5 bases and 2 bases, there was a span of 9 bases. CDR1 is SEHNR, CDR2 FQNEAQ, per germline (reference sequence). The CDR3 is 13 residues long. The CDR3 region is CASSPSTNTEAFF. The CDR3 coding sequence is TGTGCCAGCAGCCCTAGCACAAACACTGAAGCTTTCTTT.

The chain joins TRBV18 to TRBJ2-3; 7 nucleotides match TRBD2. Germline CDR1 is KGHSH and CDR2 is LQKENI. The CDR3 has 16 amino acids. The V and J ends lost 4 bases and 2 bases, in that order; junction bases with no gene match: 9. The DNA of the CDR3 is TGTGCCAGCTCACTGTATAAAGCGGGGCTCACAGATACGCAGTATTTT. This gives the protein CASSLYKAGLTDTQYF.

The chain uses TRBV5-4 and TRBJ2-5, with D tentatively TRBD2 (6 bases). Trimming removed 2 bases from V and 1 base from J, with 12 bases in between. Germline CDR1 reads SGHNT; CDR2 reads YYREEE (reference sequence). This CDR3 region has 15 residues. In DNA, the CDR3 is TGTGCCAGCAGCTTAGGAGGGCTGTCCCAAGAGACCCAGTACTTC. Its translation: CASSLGGLSQETQYF.

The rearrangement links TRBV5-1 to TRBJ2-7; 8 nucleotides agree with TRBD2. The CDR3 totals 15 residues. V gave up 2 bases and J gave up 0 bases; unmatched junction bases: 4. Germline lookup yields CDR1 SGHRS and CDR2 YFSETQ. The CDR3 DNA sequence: TGCGCCAGCAGCTTAACTAGCGGATACTCCTACGAGCAGTACTTC. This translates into CASSLTSGYSYEQYF.